A single sample is the source of the 25 T cell receptor beta chains below, sequenced in a study of PD-1 blockade in classical Hodgkin lymphoma. Libraries were prepared by immunoSEQ multiplex PCR; TCRdb keeps only in-frame clonotypes and omits some of them. The table lists over 10,000 clones, about 80% of them singletons, with 20% to 25% in the top ten. With no exception, relapse followed autologous stem cell transplantation in all patients, and brentuximab vedotin exposure varied. Sequenced material: peripheral blood mononuclear cells (PBMCs), taken at baseline. Receptors originate from a human donor with classical Hodgkin lymphoma.

This clone appeared once. The rearrangement uses TRBV7-9 and TRBJ2-5; 9 bases match TRBD2. J gave up 4 bases and V 4 bases, and 7 bases lay outside the gene matches. This CDR3 is built from 15 residues. Germline loops: CDR1 SEHNR, CDR2 FQNEAQ (reference sequence). CDR3 loop: CASSSLAGVVETQYF. The CDR3 bases are TGTGCCAGCAGCTCCTTAGCGGGAGTGGTAGAGACCCAGTACTTC. The complete variable domain, with remaining parts taken from reference TRBV7-9 and TRBJ2-5, reads DTGVSQNPRHKITKRGQNVTFRCDPISEHNRLYWYRQTLGQGPEFLTYFQNEAQLEKSRLLSDRFSAERPKGSFSTLEIQRTEQGDSAMYLCASSSLAGVVETQYFGPGTRLLVL.

This sequence joins TRBV2 and TRBJ1-3; D unclear. CDR1 and CDR2 (germline): SNHLY, FYNNEI. V was clipped by 7 bases and J by 7 bases, with 14 bases between them. The CDR3 sequence is 13 residues long. The CDR3 bases are TGTGCCAGCAAGTTGGGGTTAGGTAACACCATATATTTT. This translates into CASKLGLGNTIYF.

This clone was seen a handful of times. The chain has TRBV30 and TRBJ2-1; 8 bases align to TRBD2. The CDR3 is made up of 15 amino acids. V dropped 0 bases and J dropped 6; count of bases not matched to a gene: 7. Germline V gene data show CDR1 as GTSNPN and CDR2 as SVGIG (reference sequence). The CDR3 protein is CAWSVTRTSSNEQFF. The CDR3 bases are TGTGCCTGGAGTGTAACCCGGACTAGCAGCAATGAGCAGTTCTTC.

The chain carries TRBV27 and TRBJ2-3; a possible D gene is TRBD2 (5 bases). V lost 3 bases, J lost 2 bases, and 21 bases lay in between. This CDR3 is built from 18 residues. The germline CDR1 and CDR2 sequences are MNHEY and SMNVEV (reference sequence). The chain's CDR3 is CASSLSVRAVYDTDTQYF. The DNA for the CDR3 is TGTGCCAGCAGTTTGAGTGTGCGGGCGGTTTATGACACAGATACGCAGTATTTT.

The chain is built from TRBV9 and TRBJ2-1; 11 bases map to TRBD2. CDR1 and CDR2 from the germline V gene are SGDLS and YYNGEE. The CDR3 loop spans 19 amino acids. The ends lost 4 bases at V and 8 bases at J; junction bases unmatched: 20. This CDR3 is CASSSSPRLAGSVAYEQFF. Here the CDR3 DNA reads TGTGCCAGCAGCTCTTCCCCTCGACTAGCGGGAAGTGTGGCCTATGAGCAGTTCTTC.

CDR3: CASSLWVVRVHGYTF. DNA of the CDR3: TGTGCCAGCAGCTTGTGGGTCGTCAGGGTCCATGGCTACACCTTC. This sequence joins TRBV5-6 and TRBJ1-2, with D perhaps TRBD1 (5 bases). Trimming took 1 base from V and 6 from J, leaving 16 bases between them. Germline V gene lookup returns CDR1 SGHDT and CDR2 YYEEEE. The CDR3 length is 15 residues.

The chain combines TRBV25-1 with TRBJ2-1; D is ambiguous. Trimming removed 3 bases from V and 12 bases from J, with 18 bases in between. Germline V gives CDR1 MGHDK, CDR2 SYGVNS. The CDR3 spans 14 residues. The CDR3 nucleotides read TGTGCCAGCAGTGAGGGTGGGTTGGGTTTAGTGCAGTTCTTC. This codes for CASSEGGLGLVQFF.

This rearrangement joins TRBV6-6 to TRBJ1-5; 9 bases are shared with TRBD1. The trim removed 5 bases at V and 9 bases at J, leaving 5 bases unmatched. Per the germline V gene, CDR1 is MNHNY and CDR2 is SVGAGI (reference sequence). The CDR3 has 13 residues. DNA for the CDR3: TGTGCCAGCAGTCGTGGACAGGGGACGCCCCAGCATTTT. It translates to CASSRGQGTPQHF.

A few counts support this clone. This rearrangement joins TRBV5-1 to TRBJ2-7, with D perhaps assigned TRBD1 or TRBD2 (5 bases each). Deletions cut 4 bases from V and 2 bases from J, with 13 bases between. The CDR3 sequence is 14 residues long. In germline, CDR1 is SGHRS, CDR2 YFSETQ. The CDR3 sequence is CASSPGTLTYEQYF. As DNA, the CDR3 is TGCGCCAGCAGCCCGGGGACCCTCACCTACGAGCAGTACTTC.

CDR3 nucleotides: TGTGCCAGCAGCTCGACATCGGGCATATATTTT. As protein: CASSSTSGIYF. The chain is built from TRBV7-8 and TRBJ1-3; D is unclear. V gave up 4 bases and J gave up 12 bases, with 10 bases separating them. This CDR3 spans 11 amino acids. In germline, CDR1 is SGHVS, CDR2 FQNEAQ.

The chain joins TRBV6-6 to TRBJ2-1; TRBD2 might be the D (6 bases). In germline, CDR1 is MNHNY, CDR2 SVGAGI (reference sequence). The V end lost 3 bases, the J end lost 3 bases, and 12 bases lay between the germline ends. The CDR3 has 15 amino acids. The CDR3 bases are TGTGCCAGCAGTTATAGGACTATTCACTACAATGAGCAGTTCTTC. Protein sequence: CASSYRTIHYNEQFF.

The V call is TRBV19, the J call TRBJ2-3, with 7 bases matching TRBD1. CDR3 size: 22 residues. Germline values: CDR1 LNHDA, CDR2 SQIVND (reference sequence). The V segment lost 0 bases and the J segment 7 bases; nucleotides outside the gene matches: 28. In DNA form, the CDR3 reads TGTGCCAGTAGTATAGATTATCGGCGACAGGGAATTGGCCTACCCCCCACGTATACGCAGTATTTT. This gives the protein CASSIDYRRQGIGLPPTYTQYF.

The rearrangement links TRBV19 to TRBJ2-3, with D perhaps matching TRBD1 (5 bases). The germline CDR1 and CDR2 sequences are LNHDA and SQIVND (reference sequence). The ends were cut back, 5 bases at V and 2 bases at J, with 11 bases in the middle. CDR3 length equals 14 residues. The CDR3 region is CASSVPGSTDTQYF. For the CDR3, the DNA is TGTGCCAGTAGTGTCCCAGGGTCCACAGATACGCAGTATTTT.

Only one count was recorded for this clone. The rearrangement uses TRBV6-6 and TRBJ2-7; D unclear. Germline V gene data show CDR1 as MNHNY and CDR2 as SVGAGI (reference sequence). Trimming removed 7 bases at V and 7 bases at J, with 11 bases between. The CDR3 is 11 residues long. CDR3 sequence reads: CASTGFGEQYF. The CDR3 coding sequence is TGTGCCAGCACCGGTTTCGGGGAGCAGTACTTC.

J is TRBJ2-1 and V is TRBV9; possibly TRBD2 for D (6 bases). The V end was cut by 0 bases, the J end by 8 bases, with 12 bases between. Germline V CDR1 and CDR2: SGDLS, YYNGEE. This CDR3 is built from 14 residues. This chain's CDR3 is CASSVDWGLDEQFF. CDR3 bases: TGTGCCAGCAGCGTAGATTGGGGACTTGATGAGCAGTTCTTC.

This clone was counted between two and nine times. The J gene is TRBJ2-7, the V gene TRBV19, with D perhaps matching TRBD1 or TRBD2 (5 bases each). Germline V CDR1 and CDR2: LNHDA, SQIVND (reference sequence). Trimming cost V 7 bases and J 3 bases, with 10 bases left between them. The CDR3 length is 12 residues. CDR3 DNA: TGTGCCAGTACCTCTGGGGGCTACGAGCAGTACTTC. It translates to CASTSGGYEQYF.

J is TRBJ2-7 and V is TRBV9; weak D call: TRBD2 (6 bases). Per the germline V gene, CDR1 is SGDLS and CDR2 is YYNGEE. Trimming cost V 4 bases and J 2 bases, with 16 bases left between them. The CDR3 has 15 residues. CDR3 in DNA: TGTGCCAGCAGCCCTTCCGGGACTTCCCCCTACGAGCAGTACTTC. Its protein product is CASSPSGTSPYEQYF.

The V gene is TRBV27, the J gene TRBJ1-5; D is ambiguous. Germline values: CDR1 MNHEY, CDR2 SMNVEV (reference sequence). The length of the CDR3 is 15 residues. Trimming pared 3 bases from V and 0 bases from J, leaving 9 bases between. For the CDR3, the DNA is TGTGCCAGCAGTTTGACATCCTATAGCAATCAGCCCCAGCATTTT. Amino acids: CASSLTSYSNQPQHF.

The chain carries TRBV15 and TRBJ1-2; TRBD1 matches 8 bases. This CDR3 has 15 residues. The J segment lost 3 bases and the V segment lost 3 bases, leaving 6 bases of the junction unmatched. In germline, CDR1 is LNHNV, CDR2 YYDKDF (reference sequence). The CDR3 nucleotides are TGTGCCACCAGCAGGCTGAAACAGGGGGACTATGGCTACACCTTC. This codes for CATSRLKQGDYGYTF.

This rearrangement joins TRBV30 to TRBJ1-2; TRBD1 aligns across 9 bases. With 7 bases clipped from V and 4 bases from J, the junction kept 4 bases outside the gene matches. The CDR3 loop spans 12 amino acids. Germline-derived CDR1 and CDR2 are GTSNPN and SVGIG (reference sequence). CDR3 sequence reads: CAFSTGGYGYTF. CDR3 coding DNA: TGTGCCTTTTCGACAGGGGGCTATGGCTACACCTTC.

This clone was recorded once. The CDR3 DNA sequence: TGTGCCAGCAGCTCAGGACAGGGACTCCAAGAGACCCAGTACTTC. Translated: CASSSGQGLQETQYF. V and J are TRBV7-2 and TRBJ2-5; 8 nucleotides line up with TRBD1. The ends lost 4 bases at V and 1 base at J; junction bases unmatched: 5. CDR1 SGHTA and CDR2 FQGNSA come from the germline V gene. This CDR3 contains 15 residues.

The chain has TRBV4-3 and TRBJ1-6; a weak D match, TRBD1 (5 bases). The V end lost 1 base, the J end lost 8 bases, and 12 bases lay between the germline ends. Germline assignment: CDR1 LGHNA and CDR2 YSLEER. This CDR3 spans 15 amino acids. The CDR3 spells CASSQAGYPDSPLHF. CDR3 in DNA: TGCGCCAGCAGCCAAGCAGGGTACCCGGATTCACCCCTCCACTTT.

The J gene is TRBJ2-7, the V gene TRBV9; 7 nucleotides match TRBD1. The germline V gene has CDR1 SGDLS and CDR2 YYNGEE. Losses at the gene ends were 8 bases for V and 1 base for J; bases not matched to a gene: 6. The CDR3 consists of 13 residues. The CDR3 reads CASQGDVSYEQYF. CDR3 DNA sequence: TGTGCCAGTCAGGGGGACGTTTCCTACGAGCAGTACTTC. The full variable domain, completed using reference TRBV9 and TRBJ2-7, is DSGVTQTPKHLITATGQRVTLRCSPRSGDLSVYWYQQSLDQGLQFLIQYYNGEERAKGNILERFSAQQFPDLHSELNLSSLELGDSALYFCASQGDVSYEQYFGPGTRLTVT.

The rearrangement uses TRBV6-5 and TRBJ2-1, with TRBD2 matching over 15 bases. CDR3 size: 14 residues. Germline assignment: CDR1 MNHEY and CDR2 SVGAGI. With V trimmed by 7 bases and J by 7 bases, 2 bases remained unmatched. The CDR3 sequence is CASTGLAGGNEQFF. CDR3 nucleotide sequence: TGTGCCAGCACCGGACTAGCGGGAGGGAATGAGCAGTTCTTC.

The chain couples TRBV7-8 to TRBJ2-7; no reliable D call. This CDR3 is 16 amino acids long. Between the trimmed V and J ends, which lost 1 base and 2 bases, there was a span of 15 bases. Germline lookup yields CDR1 SGHVS and CDR2 FQNEAQ. The CDR3 DNA sequence: TGTGCCAGCAGCTTAGGAGCGACTCAATCCACCTACGAGCAGTACTTC. Amino acid sequence: CASSLGATQSTYEQYF. Combining the CDR3 with reference TRBV7-8 and TRBJ2-7 gives the whole variable domain GAGVSQSPRYKVAKRGQDVALRCDPISGHVSLFWYQQALGQGPEFLTYFQNEAQLDKSGLPSDRFFAERPEGSVSTLKIQRTQQEDSAVYLCASSLGATQSTYEQYFGPGTRLTVT.